A selection of T cell receptor beta chains follows, all from one sample in a study of pediatric ulcerative colitis. The protocol was immunoSEQ multiplex PCR, while the TCRdb copy is restricted to in-frame clones and leaves out a portion. The sample lists tens of thousands of clones; about 87% were seen once. The sample consisted of blood. The receptor source for this set is a boy between 10 and 17 years old who was a control in a study of pediatric ulcerative colitis. Both conserved end residues are part of each CDR3. The D gene is left open where the match is weak. Some rows mark clone size as missing; the rest say once, few, many or name a class of expanded clone.

size: few
J: TRBJ1-5
D: .
V: TRBV2
DNA: TGTGCCAGCAGTGAAACTCGGGGCCTGCCCCAGCATTTT
CDR3: CASSETRGLPQHF

size: .
J: TRBJ2-1
D: .
V: TRBV5-5
DNA: TGTGCCAGCAGCTTGGAGACCAATGAGCAGTTCTTC
CDR3: CASSLETNEQFF

size: .
J: TRBJ1-1
D: .
V: TRBV9
DNA: TGTGCCAGCAGCGTAGATCGGACGTCCTTGAACACTGAAGCTTTCTTT
CDR3: CASSVDRTSLNTEAFF

size: .
J: TRBJ2-1
D: TRBD2
V: TRBV7-3
DNA: TGTGCCAGCAGCTTAGCAGGACTAGCTACCGAGGGTGAGCAGTTCTTC
CDR3: CASSLAGLATEGEQFF

size: .
J: TRBJ2-7
D: TRBD2
V: TRBV19
DNA: TGTGCCAGTAGTCTATGGGCGACTAGCGGGAGCCTCGAGCAGTACTTC
CDR3: CASSLWATSGSLEQYF

size: .
J: TRBJ2-7
D: TRBD1
V: TRBV11-3
DNA: TGTGCCAGCAGCCCGGGACAGGGGAACTACGAGCAGTACTTC
CDR3: CASSPGQGNYEQYF

size: few
J: TRBJ1-1
D: TRBD1
V: TRBV9
DNA: TGTGCCAGCAGCGTAGTGGGACAGGGGTTCACTGAAGCTTTCTTT
CDR3: CASSVVGQGFTEAFF

size: once
J: TRBJ2-7
D: TRBD1
V: TRBV6-5
DNA: TGTGCCAGCAGTAGACAGGGGTTAGAGCAGTACTTC
CDR3: CASSRQGLEQYF

size: .
J: TRBJ1-1
D: .
V: TRBV27
DNA: TGTGCCAGCAGTCCCGTCCCGGTTCGGAACACTGAAGCTTTCTTT
CDR3: CASSPVPVRNTEAFF

size: .
J: TRBJ2-3
D: .
V: TRBV9
DNA: TGTGCCAGCAGCAGCGCCCGGGGCGGGCTGTGGGGTGATACGCAGTATTTT
CDR3: CASSSARGGLWGDTQYF

size: .
J: TRBJ2-6
D: TRBD1
V: TRBV5-1
DNA: TGCGCCAGCAGCTTGTGGCCGGGACAGAGCTCTGGGGCCAACGTCCTGACTTTC
CDR3: CASSLWPGQSSGANVLTF

size: few
J: TRBJ1-3
D: .
V: TRBV18
DNA: TGTGCCAGCTCACCAACAGGGTTATCTGGAAACACCATATATTTT
CDR3: CASSPTGLSGNTIYF

size: .
J: TRBJ1-1
D: .
V: TRBV7-9
DNA: TGTGCCAGCACCTTTATACGGGAGAACACTGAAGCTTTCTTT
CDR3: CASTFIRENTEAFF

size: .
J: TRBJ2-7
D: TRBD2
V: TRBV27
DNA: TGTGCCAGCAGTTCTAGCGGGAGCTCCTACGAGCAGTACTTC
CDR3: CASSSSGSSYEQYF

size: .
J: TRBJ2-7
D: .
V: TRBV6-6
DNA: TGTGCCAGCAGTTACGGCGAGGGGAAATCGTACGAGCAGTACTTC
CDR3: CASSYGEGKSYEQYF

size: once
J: TRBJ2-5
D: .
V: TRBV11-2
DNA: TGTGCCAGCAGCTTAGGCGTAGGACGCGGGGAGACCCAGTACTTC
CDR3: CASSLGVGRGETQYF

size: .
J: TRBJ2-7
D: TRBD2
V: TRBV9
DNA: TGTGCCAGCAGCAACCTAGCGGGAGCCGGCGAGCAGTACTTC
CDR3: CASSNLAGAGEQYF

size: .
J: TRBJ1-2
D: TRBD1
V: TRBV28
DNA: TGTGCCAGCAGTTTCCCAAGTGGACAGGGGCTTTTGAATGGCTACACCTTC
CDR3: CASSFPSGQGLLNGYTF

size: .
J: TRBJ2-1
D: TRBD2
V: TRBV7-2
DNA: TGTGCCAGCAGCCCTAGACTAGCGGGTGGTAATGAGCAGTTCTTC
CDR3: CASSPRLAGGNEQFF

size: .
J: TRBJ2-6
D: .
V: TRBV28
DNA: TGTGCCAGCAGTTTACCAGGGACCGGGGCCAACGTCCTGACTTTC
CDR3: CASSLPGTGANVLTF

size: .
J: TRBJ2-7
D: TRBD2
V: TRBV27
DNA: TGTGCCAGCAGCCTTTCTAGCGGGGGGGCAACCGAGCAGTACTTC
CDR3: CASSLSSGGATEQYF

size: once
J: TRBJ2-3
D: .
V: TRBV5-1
DNA: TGCGCCAGCATGCAGGCGACTAGGAGAGATACGCAGTATTTT
CDR3: CASMQATRRDTQYF

size: .
J: TRBJ2-7
D: TRBD1
V: TRBV6-6
DNA: TGTGCCAGCAGTAACCCCGGGACAGGGGTCTCCGAGCAGTACTTC
CDR3: CASSNPGTGVSEQYF

size: .
J: TRBJ1-3
D: TRBD1
V: TRBV28
DNA: TGTGCCAGCAGTTCGATCCGGGACAGGGGTGGAAACACCATATATTTT
CDR3: CASSSIRDRGGNTIYF

size: few
J: TRBJ2-7
D: TRBD1
V: TRBV28
DNA: TGTGCCAGCAGTTTAGGGGGACAGATTTACGAGCAGTACTTC
CDR3: CASSLGGQIYEQYF

size: .
J: TRBJ2-2
D: TRBD1
V: TRBV11-3
DNA: TGTGCCAGCAGCCCTAGACAGGGCCAGAACACCGGGGAGCTGTTTTTT
CDR3: CASSPRQGQNTGELFF

size: .
J: TRBJ1-1
D: .
V: TRBV5-6
DNA: TGTGCCAGCAGCACAGGTTACACCGTTTTGGGCACTGAAGCTTTCTTT
CDR3: CASSTGYTVLGTEAFF

size: few
J: TRBJ1-1
D: TRBD1
V: TRBV5-1
DNA: TGCGCCAGCAGCTCGGGACAGGGGGTTGAAGCTTTCTTT
CDR3: CASSSGQGVEAFF

size: .
J: TRBJ1-1
D: .
V: TRBV5-6
DNA: TGTGCCAGCAGCTTGAACACTGAAGCTTTCTTT
CDR3: CASSLNTEAFF

size: .
J: TRBJ2-7
D: .
V: TRBV6-1
DNA: TGTGCCTTAAAAACTGAGAGAGGGACCTACGAGCAGTACTTC
CDR3: CALKTERGTYEQYF

size: .
J: TRBJ2-6
D: .
V: TRBV7-8
DNA: TGTGCCAGCAGCCCCCCGGGACTGGACTTCTCTGGGGCCAACGTCCTGACTTTC
CDR3: CASSPPGLDFSGANVLTF

size: .
J: TRBJ2-5
D: .
V: TRBV28
DNA: TGTGCCAGCAGTTTTGCTTGGGACCTAGAGACCCAGTACTTC
CDR3: CASSFAWDLETQYF

size: .
J: TRBJ2-5
D: .
V: TRBV28
DNA: TGTGCCAGCAGCCGCCGACGCTTCGGGCAAAGGGGGACCCAGTACTTC
CDR3: CASSRRRFGQRGTQYF

size: once
J: TRBJ2-3
D: .
V: TRBV29-1
DNA: TGCAGCGGGACTTGGGGCGTTATGGAGACAGATACGCAGTATTTT
CDR3: CSGTWGVMETDTQYF

size: .
J: TRBJ2-7
D: .
V: TRBV10-3
DNA: TGTGCCATCAGTGACCCTAGCCGCCCCGTGTACGAGCAGTACTTC
CDR3: CAISDPSRPVYEQYF

size: .
J: TRBJ1-3
D: TRBD1
V: TRBV19
DNA: TGTGCCAGTAGTTCAGAGGACAGGGGAAACACCATATATTTT
CDR3: CASSSEDRGNTIYF